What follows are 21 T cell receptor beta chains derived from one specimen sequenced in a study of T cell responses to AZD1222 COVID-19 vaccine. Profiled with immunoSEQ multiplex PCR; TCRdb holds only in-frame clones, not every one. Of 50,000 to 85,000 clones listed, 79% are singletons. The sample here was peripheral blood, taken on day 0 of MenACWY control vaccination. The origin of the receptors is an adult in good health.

CDR3 amino acids: CASSLIPSEQYF. The CDR3 DNA reads as TGTGCCAGCAGCCTCATACCCAGCGAGCAGTACTTC. The gene calls are TRBV7-2 and TRBJ2-7; no definite D call. Germline values: CDR1 SGHTA, CDR2 FQGNSA. V dropped 5 bases and J dropped 6 bases, with 11 bases sitting between them. The CDR3 contains 12 residues.

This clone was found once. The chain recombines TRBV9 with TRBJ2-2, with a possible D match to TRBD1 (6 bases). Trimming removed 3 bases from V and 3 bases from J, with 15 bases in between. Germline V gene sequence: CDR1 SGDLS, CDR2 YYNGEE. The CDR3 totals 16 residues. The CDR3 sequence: CASSADAGVHTGELFF. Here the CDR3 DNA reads TGTGCCAGCAGCGCCGACGCAGGGGTCCACACCGGGGAGCTGTTTTTT.

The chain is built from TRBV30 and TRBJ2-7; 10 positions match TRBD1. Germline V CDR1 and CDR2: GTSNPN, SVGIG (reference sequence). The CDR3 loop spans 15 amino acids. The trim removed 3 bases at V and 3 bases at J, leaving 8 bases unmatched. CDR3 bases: TGTGCCTGGAGCCTAGGGGGACAGGGGCTCTACGAGCAGTACTTC. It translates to CAWSLGGQGLYEQYF. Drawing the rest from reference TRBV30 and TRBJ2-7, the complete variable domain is SQTIHQWPATLVQPVGSPLSLECTVEGTSNPNLYWYRQAAGRGLQLLFYSVGIGQISSEVPQNLSASRPQDRQFILSSKKLLLSDSGFYLCAWSLGGQGLYEQYFGPGTRLTVT.

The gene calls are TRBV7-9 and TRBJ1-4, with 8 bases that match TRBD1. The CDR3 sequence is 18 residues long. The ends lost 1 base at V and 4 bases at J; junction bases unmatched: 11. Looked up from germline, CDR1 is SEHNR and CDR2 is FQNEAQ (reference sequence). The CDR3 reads CASSLGGTGERNNEKLFF. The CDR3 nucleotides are TGTGCCAGCAGCTTAGGGGGGACAGGAGAGCGAAATAATGAAAAACTGTTTTTT.

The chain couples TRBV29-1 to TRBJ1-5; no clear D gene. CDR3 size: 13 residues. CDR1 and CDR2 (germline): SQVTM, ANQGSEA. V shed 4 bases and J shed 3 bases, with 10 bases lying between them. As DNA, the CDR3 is TGCAGCGTTGGGGCGGGAATCAATCAGCCCCAGCATTTT. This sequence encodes CSVGAGINQPQHF.

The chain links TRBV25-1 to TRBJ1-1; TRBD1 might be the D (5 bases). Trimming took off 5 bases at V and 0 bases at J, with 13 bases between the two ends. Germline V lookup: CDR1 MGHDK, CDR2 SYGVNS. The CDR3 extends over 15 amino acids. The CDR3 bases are TGTGCCAGCAGTCGGGGGTTCGGGATGAACACTGAAGCTTTCTTT. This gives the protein CASSRGFGMNTEAFF.

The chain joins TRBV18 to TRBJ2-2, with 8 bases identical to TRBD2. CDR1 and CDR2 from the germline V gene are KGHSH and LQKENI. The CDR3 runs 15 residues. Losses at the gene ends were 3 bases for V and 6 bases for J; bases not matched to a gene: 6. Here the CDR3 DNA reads TGTGCCAGCTCACCGCGCGGACTAGCCCCCGGGGAGCTGTTTTTT. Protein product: CASSPRGLAPGELFF.

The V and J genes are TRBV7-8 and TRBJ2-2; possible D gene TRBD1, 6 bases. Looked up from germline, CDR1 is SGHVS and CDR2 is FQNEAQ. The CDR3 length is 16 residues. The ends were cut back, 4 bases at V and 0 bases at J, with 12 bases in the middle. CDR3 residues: CASSSHWTANTGELFF. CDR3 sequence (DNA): TGTGCCAGCAGCTCCCACTGGACAGCGAACACCGGGGAGCTGTTTTTT.

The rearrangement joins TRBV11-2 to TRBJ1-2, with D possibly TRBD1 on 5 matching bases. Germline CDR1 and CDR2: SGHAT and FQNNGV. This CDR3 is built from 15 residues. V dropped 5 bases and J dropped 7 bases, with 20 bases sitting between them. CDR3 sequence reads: CASSRTPGTASGYTF. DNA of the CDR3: TGTGCCAGCAGCCGGACCCCCGGGACGGCCAGTGGCTACACCTTC.

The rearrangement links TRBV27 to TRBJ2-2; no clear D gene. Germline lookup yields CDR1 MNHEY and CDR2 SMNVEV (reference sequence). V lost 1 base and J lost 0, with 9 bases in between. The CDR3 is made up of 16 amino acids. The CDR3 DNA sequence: TGTGCCAGCAGTTTATTAACTTTTTCGAACACCGGGGAGCTGTTTTTT. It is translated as CASSLLTFSNTGELFF.

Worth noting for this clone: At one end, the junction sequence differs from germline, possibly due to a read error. CDR3 residues: CASSIDFGGNAGELFF. Written as DNA, the CDR3 is TGTGCCAGTAGTATAGACTTTGGGGGGAACGCCGGGGAGCTGTTTTTT. The V call is TRBV19, the J call TRBJ2-2; TRBD2 is a possible D gene (6 bases). Per the germline V gene, CDR1 is LNHDA and CDR2 is SQIVND (reference sequence). There are 16 residues in the CDR3.

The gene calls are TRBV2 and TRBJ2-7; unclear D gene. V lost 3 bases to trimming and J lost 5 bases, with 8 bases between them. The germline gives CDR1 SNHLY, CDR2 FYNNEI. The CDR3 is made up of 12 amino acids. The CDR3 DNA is TGTGCCAGCAGTGATCCCCCCAACGAGCAGTACTTC. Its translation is CASSDPPNEQYF.

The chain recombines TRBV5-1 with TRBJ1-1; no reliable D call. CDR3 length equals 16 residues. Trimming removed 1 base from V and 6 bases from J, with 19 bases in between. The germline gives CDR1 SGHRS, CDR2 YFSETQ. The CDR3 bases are TGCGCCAGCAGCTTGAACCGGGCCTCCCTCCAGGCTGAAGCTTTCTTT. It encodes CASSLNRASLQAEAFF.

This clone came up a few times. CDR3 in amino acids: CASKASGSSEQYF. The CDR3 region has the DNA TGTGCCAGTAAGGCTAGCGGGAGCAGCGAGCAGTACTTC. The chain carries TRBV6-5 and TRBJ2-7; TRBD2 aligns across 10 bases. The CDR3 totals 13 residues. Losses at the gene ends were 9 bases for V and 6 bases for J; bases not matched to a gene: 8. Germline V gene sequence: CDR1 MNHEY, CDR2 SVGAGI.

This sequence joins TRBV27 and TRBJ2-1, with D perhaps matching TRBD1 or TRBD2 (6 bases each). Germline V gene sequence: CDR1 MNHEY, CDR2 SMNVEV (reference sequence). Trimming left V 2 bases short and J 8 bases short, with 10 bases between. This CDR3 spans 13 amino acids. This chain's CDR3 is CASSLTGRHEQFF. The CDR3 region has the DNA TGTGCCAGCAGTTTAACAGGGAGGCATGAGCAGTTCTTC.

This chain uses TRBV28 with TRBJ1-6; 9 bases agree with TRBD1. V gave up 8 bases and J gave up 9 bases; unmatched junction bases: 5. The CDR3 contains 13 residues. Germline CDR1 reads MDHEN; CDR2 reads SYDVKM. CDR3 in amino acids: CASVGQGGSPLHF. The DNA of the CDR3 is TGTGCCAGCGTGGGACAGGGCGGTTCACCCCTCCACTTT. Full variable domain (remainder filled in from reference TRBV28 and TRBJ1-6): DVKVTQSSRYLVKRTGEKVFLECVQDMDHENMFWYRQDPGLGLRLIYFSYDVKMKEKGDIPEGYSVSREKKERFSLILESASTNQTSMYLCASVGQGGSPLHFGNGTRLTVT.

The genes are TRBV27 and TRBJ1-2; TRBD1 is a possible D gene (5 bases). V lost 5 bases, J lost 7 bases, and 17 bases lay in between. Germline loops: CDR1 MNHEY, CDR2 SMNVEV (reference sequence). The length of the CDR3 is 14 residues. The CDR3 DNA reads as TGTGCCAGCAGTAGGGGAAGGGAAGGCTCTGGCTACACCTTC. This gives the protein CASSRGREGSGYTF.

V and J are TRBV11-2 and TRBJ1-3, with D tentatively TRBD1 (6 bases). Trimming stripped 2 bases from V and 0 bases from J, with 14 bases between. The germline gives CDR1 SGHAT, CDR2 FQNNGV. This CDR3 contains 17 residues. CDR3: CASSLFSGALSGNTIYF. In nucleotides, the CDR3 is TGTGCCAGCAGCTTATTCTCGGGGGCCCTCTCTGGAAACACCATATATTTT.

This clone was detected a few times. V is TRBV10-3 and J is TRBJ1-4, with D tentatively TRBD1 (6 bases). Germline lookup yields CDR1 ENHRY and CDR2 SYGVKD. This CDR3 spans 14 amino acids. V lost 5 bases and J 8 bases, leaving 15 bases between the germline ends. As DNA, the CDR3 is TGTGCCATCAGTTCAGAAGGGGGTCAAGAAAAACTGTTTTTT. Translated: CAISSEGGQEKLFF.

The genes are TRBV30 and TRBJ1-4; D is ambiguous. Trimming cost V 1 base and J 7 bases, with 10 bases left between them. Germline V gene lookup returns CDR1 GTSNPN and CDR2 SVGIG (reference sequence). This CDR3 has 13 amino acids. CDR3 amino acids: CAWSDGYGEKLFF. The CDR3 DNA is TGTGCCTGGAGTGACGGGTATGGTGAAAAACTGTTTTTT.

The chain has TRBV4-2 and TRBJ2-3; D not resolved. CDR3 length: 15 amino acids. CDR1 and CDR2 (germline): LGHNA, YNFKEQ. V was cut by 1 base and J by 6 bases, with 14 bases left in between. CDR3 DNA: TGTGCCAGCAGCCAAGGGGCCCTAGAGTCTGATACGCAGTATTTT. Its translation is CASSQGALESDTQYF.